This T cell receptor beta chain was found in a study of blood T cell repertoires in COVID-19. Study-wide background: The United States, Italy and Spain were the sources of the acute and convalescent COVID-19 samples. PBMCs, B-cell-depleted T cells, or T cells were the source of the cDNA or gDNA that made up the material.

Original processing notes: For nucleated cells, counts were estimated from reference gene primer amplification. Libraries were prepared by immunoSEQ multiplex PCR; TCRdb keeps only in-frame clonotypes and omits some of them. The V and J calls and clone size come from that table; D and trimming were worked out from the DNA. The data contain roughly 150,000 clones, roughly 82% of them singletons. Between the trimmed V and J ends, which lost 3 bases and 5 bases, there was a span of 19 bases. CDR3 size: 15 residues. Germline CDR1 reads DFQATT; CDR2 reads SNEGSKA (reference sequence). The sample consisted of peripheral blood. This chain links TRBV20-1 with TRBJ1-2, with D unresolved. This clonotype was sampled from a woman aged 50 to 60 in a cohort sampled during active or convalescent COVID-19. The DNA for the CDR3 is TGCAGTGCTAGTCGAGACGAAACAGTGCCATATGGCTACACCTTC. Protein sequence: CSASRDETVPYGYTF.